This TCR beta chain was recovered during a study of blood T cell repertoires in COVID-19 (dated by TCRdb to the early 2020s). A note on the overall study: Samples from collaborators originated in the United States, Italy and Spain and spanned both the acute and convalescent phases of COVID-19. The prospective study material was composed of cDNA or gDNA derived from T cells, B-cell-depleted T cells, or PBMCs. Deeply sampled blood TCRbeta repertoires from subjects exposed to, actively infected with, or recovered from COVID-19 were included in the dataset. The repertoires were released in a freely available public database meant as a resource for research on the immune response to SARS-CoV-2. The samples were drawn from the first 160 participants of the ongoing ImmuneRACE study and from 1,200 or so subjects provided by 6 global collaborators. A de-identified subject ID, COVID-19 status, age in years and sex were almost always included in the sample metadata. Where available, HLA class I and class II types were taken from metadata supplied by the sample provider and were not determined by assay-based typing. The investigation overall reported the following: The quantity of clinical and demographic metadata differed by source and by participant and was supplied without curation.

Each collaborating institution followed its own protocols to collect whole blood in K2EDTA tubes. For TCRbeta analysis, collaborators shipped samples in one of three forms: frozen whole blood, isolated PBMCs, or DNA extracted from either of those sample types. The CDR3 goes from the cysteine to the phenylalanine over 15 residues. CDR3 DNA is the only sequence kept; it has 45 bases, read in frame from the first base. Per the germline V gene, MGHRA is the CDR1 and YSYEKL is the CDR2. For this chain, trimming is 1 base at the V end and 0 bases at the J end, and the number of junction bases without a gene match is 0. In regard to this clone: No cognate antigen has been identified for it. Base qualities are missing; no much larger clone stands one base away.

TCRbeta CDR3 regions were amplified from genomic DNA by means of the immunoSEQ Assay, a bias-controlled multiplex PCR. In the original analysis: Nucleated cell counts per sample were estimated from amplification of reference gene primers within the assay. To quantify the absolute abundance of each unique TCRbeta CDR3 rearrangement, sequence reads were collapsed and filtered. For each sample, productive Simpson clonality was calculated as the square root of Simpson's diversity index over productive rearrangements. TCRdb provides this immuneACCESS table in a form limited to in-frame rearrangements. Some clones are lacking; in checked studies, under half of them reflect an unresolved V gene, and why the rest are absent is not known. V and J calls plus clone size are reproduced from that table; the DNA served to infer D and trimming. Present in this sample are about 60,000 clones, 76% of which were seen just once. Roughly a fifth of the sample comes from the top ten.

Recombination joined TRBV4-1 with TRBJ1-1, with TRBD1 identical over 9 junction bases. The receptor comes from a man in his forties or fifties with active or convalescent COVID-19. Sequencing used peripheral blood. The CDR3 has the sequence CASSQGDRVNTEAFF. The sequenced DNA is TGCGCCAGCAGCCAAGGGGACAGGGTGAACACTGAAGCTTTCTTT.